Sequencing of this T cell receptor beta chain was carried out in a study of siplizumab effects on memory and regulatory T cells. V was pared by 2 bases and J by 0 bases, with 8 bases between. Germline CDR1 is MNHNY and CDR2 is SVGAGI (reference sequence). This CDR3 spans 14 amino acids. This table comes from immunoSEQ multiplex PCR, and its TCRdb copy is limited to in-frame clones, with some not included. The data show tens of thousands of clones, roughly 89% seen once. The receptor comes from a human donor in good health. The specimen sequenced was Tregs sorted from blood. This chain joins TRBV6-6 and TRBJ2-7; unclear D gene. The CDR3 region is CASSYADNSYEQYF. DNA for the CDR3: TGTGCCAGCAGTTACGCAGACAACTCCTACGAGCAGTACTTC.